This TCR beta chain was profiled in a study of blood T cell repertoires in COVID-19. Across the study: Whether acute or convalescent, the COVID-19 samples came from the United States, Italy and Spain. The analysed material was cDNA or gDNA that came from T cells, B-cell-depleted T cells, or PBMCs.

Germline-derived CDR1 and CDR2 are MDHEN and SYDVKM. The CDR3 contains 13 residues. The ends were cut back, 6 bases at V and 5 bases at J, with 14 bases in the middle. Authors' data handling: Researchers report that nucleated cell counts were estimated from reference gene primer amplification. Measured with immunoSEQ multiplex PCR; TCRdb has only the in-frame clones, and not every one. Clone size and V and J calls were adopted from that table, with D and trimming inferred from the DNA. The sample carries fewer than 150,000 clones, around 77% recorded once. The source material was peripheral blood. The TCR sequence derives from a human donor in a cohort sampled during active COVID-19. The chain joins TRBV28 to TRBJ2-7; possibly TRBD1 for D (6 bases). The CDR3 nucleotides are TGTGCCAGCAGGGTAAACAGGGCGGACGAGCAGTACTTC. Translation: CASRVNRADEQYF.